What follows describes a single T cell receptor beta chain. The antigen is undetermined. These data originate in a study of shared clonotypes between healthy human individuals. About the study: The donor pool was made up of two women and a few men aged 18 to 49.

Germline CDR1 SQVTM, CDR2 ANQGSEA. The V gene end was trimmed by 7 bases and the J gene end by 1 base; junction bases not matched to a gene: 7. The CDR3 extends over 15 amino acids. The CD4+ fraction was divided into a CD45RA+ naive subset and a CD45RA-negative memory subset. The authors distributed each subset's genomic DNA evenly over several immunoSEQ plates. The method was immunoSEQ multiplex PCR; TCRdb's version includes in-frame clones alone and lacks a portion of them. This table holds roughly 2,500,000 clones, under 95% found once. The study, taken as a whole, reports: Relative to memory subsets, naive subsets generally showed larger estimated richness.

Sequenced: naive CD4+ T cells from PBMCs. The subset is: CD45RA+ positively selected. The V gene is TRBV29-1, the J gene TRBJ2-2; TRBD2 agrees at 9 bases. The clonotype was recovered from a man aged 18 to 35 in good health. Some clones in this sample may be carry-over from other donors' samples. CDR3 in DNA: TGCAGCGGAAGGACTAGCGAAATGAACACCGGGGAGCTGTTTTTT. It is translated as CSGRTSEMNTGELFF.